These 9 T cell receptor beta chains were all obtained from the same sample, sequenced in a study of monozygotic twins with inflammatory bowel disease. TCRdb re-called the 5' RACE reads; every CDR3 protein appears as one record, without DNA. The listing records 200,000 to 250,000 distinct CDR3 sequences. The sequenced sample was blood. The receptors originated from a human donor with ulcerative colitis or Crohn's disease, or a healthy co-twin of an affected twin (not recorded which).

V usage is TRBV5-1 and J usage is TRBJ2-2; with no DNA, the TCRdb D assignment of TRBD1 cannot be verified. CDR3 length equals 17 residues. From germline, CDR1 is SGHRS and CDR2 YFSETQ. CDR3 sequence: CASSLGGQGKRAGELFF. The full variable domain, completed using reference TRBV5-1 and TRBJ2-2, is KAGVTQTPRYLIKTRGQQVTLSCSPISGHRSVSWYQQTPGQGLQFLFEYFSETQRNKGNFPGRFSGRQFSNSRSEMNVSTLELGDSALYLCASSLGGQGKRAGELFFGEGSRLTVL.

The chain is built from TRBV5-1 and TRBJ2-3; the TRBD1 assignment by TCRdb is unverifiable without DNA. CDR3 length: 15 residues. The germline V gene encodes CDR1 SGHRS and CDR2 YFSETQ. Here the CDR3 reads CASSLPGTYTDTQYF.

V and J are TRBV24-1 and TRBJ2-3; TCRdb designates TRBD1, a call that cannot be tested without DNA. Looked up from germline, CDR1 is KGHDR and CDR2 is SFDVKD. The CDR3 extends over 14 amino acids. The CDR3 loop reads CATSDGDSTDTQYF.

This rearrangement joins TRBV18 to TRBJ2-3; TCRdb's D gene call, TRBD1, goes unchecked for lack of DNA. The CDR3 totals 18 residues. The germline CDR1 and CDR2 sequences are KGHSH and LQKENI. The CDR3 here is CASSPLTGTGGTTDTQYF.

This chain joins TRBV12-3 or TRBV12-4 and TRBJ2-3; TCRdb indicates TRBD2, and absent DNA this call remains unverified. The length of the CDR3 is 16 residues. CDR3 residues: CASSVRSRARTDTQYF.

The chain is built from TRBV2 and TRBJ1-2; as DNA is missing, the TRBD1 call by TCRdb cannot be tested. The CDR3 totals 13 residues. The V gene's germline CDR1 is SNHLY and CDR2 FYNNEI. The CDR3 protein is CAIGRGLNYGYTF.

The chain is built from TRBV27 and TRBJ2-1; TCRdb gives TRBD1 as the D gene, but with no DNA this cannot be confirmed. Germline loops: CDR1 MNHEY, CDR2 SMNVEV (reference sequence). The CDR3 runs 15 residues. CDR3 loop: CASSSGTGGFYEQFF.

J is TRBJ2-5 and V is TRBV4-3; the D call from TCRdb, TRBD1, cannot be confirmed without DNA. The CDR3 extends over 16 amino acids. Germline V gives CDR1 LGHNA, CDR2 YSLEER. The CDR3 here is CASSQGSWTGTETQYF.

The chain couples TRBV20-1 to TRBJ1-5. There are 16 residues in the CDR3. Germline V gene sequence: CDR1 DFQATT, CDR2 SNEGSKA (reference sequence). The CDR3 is CSAREFGVGGNQPQHF.